The sample holds a few counts of the clone carrying this T cell receptor (beta chain). Its antigen is not identified. The data belong to a study of response to subunit inactivated influenza vaccine. Study results and caveats: The authors suggested that few new T cells are recruited per seasonal influenza vaccination.

TCRdb called the RT-PCR reads again in MiXCR, with one record for every CDR3 protein. The profile covers around 530,000 distinct CDR3 sequences, with about 11% appearing a single time and about 9.4% taken by the ten largest. The CDR3 is made up of 16 amino acids. Germline V lookup: CDR1 PRHDT, CDR2 FYEKMQ (reference sequence). Trimming removed 0 bases at V and 5 bases at J, with 13 bases between. The rearrangement joins TRBV13 to TRBJ1-4; D is unresolved. The sequence derives from a man aged 45-65 years who received an inactivated influenza vaccine. The sample here was PBMCs from blood, taken on the day of vaccination. The CDR3 spells CASSLGGGVYNEKLFF. The CDR3 region has the DNA TGTGCCAGCAGCTTAGGGGGCGGGGTGTACAATGAAAAACTGTTTTTT. The full variable domain, completed using reference TRBV13 and TRBJ1-4, is AAGVIQSPRHLIKEKRETATLKCYPIPRHDTVYWYQQGPGQDPQFLISFYEKMQSDKGSIPDRFSAQQFSDYHSELNMSSLELGDSALYFCASSLGGGVYNEKLFFGSGTQLSVL.